This entry lists 6 T cell receptor beta chains sequenced from one sample in a study of blood T cell repertoires in COVID-19. The method was immunoSEQ multiplex PCR; TCRdb's version includes in-frame clones alone and lacks a portion of them. In the table there are 150,000 to 200,000 clones, 60% to 80% of which are singletons. The sequenced sample consisted of PBMCs or T cells enriched from blood (not recorded which). The source is a woman aged 45-65 years who had recovered from COVID-19.

The rearrangement links TRBV12-3 or TRBV12-4 to TRBJ1-4, with D possibly being TRBD1 (5 bases). CDR3 length: 13 amino acids. V gave up 5 bases and J gave up 13 bases, with 17 bases separating them. The CDR3: CASSPMLGLGLFF. DNA for the CDR3: TGTGCCAGCAGTCCAATGCTGGGACTCGGACTGTTTTTT.

The rearrangement uses TRBV5-1 and TRBJ2-7; 10 nucleotides align to TRBD2. The CDR3 totals 16 residues. The V gene end was trimmed by 0 bases and the J gene end by 0 bases; junction bases not matched to a gene: 3. From germline, CDR1 is SGHRS and CDR2 YFSETQ. CDR3 residues: CASSLASGSNSYEQYF. The CDR3 DNA is TGCGCCAGCAGCTTGGCTAGCGGGAGTAACTCCTACGAGCAGTACTTC.

This clone was detected a few times. V gene TRBV18 combines with J gene TRBJ2-2, with 8 nucleotides matching TRBD2. Germline V gene sequence: CDR1 KGHSH, CDR2 LQKENI. CDR3 size: 16 residues. V lost 3 bases to trimming and J lost 4 bases; unmatched junction nucleotides: 7. The CDR3 coding sequence is TGTGCCAGCTCACCCCGACTAGCGTTGGGCACCGGGGAGCTGTTTTTT. Amino acids: CASSPRLALGTGELFF.

The CDR3 nucleotides read TGTGCCAGCAGCCGGGAGGGGGCCTACAATGAGCAGTTCTTC. Protein: CASSREGAYNEQFF. This sequence joins TRBV3-1 (or the pseudogene TRBV3-2) and TRBJ2-1; weak D call: TRBD2 (7 bases). The CDR3 consists of 14 residues. Germline CDR1 LGHDT, CDR2 YNNKEL (reference sequence). V was trimmed by 4 bases and J by 2 bases, leaving 9 bases between them.

In its sample, this clone was seen once. The chain links TRBV30 to TRBJ1-5, with 7 bases fitting TRBD1. This CDR3 is built from 13 residues. V shed 4 bases and J 8 bases; nucleotides not matched to a gene: 8. The germline V gene encodes CDR1 GTSNPN and CDR2 SVGIG (reference sequence). The CDR3 DNA reads as TGTGCCTGGAATGCAGGGGGAGCGGAGCCCCAGCATTTT. This codes for CAWNAGGAEPQHF.

This rearrangement joins TRBV29-1 to TRBJ2-5; TRBD2 aligns across 15 bases. This CDR3 region has 15 residues. V gave up 6 bases and J gave up 5 bases; unmatched junction bases: 7. Germline CDR1 reads SQVTM; CDR2 reads ANQGSEA. CDR3 nucleotides: TGCAGCGTCGTCTCGGGGACTAGCGGGAGGGAGACCCAGTACTTC. Translation gives CSVVSGTSGRETQYF.